Each of the 3 T cell receptor beta chains below was sequenced from the same sample in a study of CD8+CD57+ T cells in acquired aplastic anemia. All sequencing subjects had displayed CD8+CD57+ cell expansion on flow cytometry. The study profiled TCR beta VDJ and CDR3 using genomic DNA as template. From the reads, TCRdb called clonotypes with MiXCR, one entry per CDR3 protein. Among hundreds of thousands of distinct CDR3 sequences listed, roughly a third were seen once. Sequenced: sorted CD4+, CD8+, or CD8+CD57+ T cells (not recorded which) from PBMCs. The receptor set was obtained from a human donor with aplastic anemia.

This clonotype was found a few times. This sequence joins TRBV5-1 and TRBJ1-1; 8 bases fit TRBD1. Trimming removed 7 bases from V and 5 bases from J; junction bases left unmatched: 7. Germline V gene data show CDR1 as SGHRS and CDR2 as YFSETQ. This CDR3 is 13 amino acids long. The CDR3 nucleotides are TGCGCCAGCGGCGCAGGGGGCAGTACTGAAGCTTTCTTT. Its protein is CASGAGGSTEAFF.

In this sample, this clonotype turned up many times. The V and J genes are TRBV19 and TRBJ2-6; a weak D match, TRBD2 (6 bases). The CDR3 covers 15 residues. V was clipped by 5 bases and J by 0 bases, with 8 bases between them. Germline-derived CDR1 and CDR2 are LNHDA and SQIVND (reference sequence). The CDR3 here is CASSAGFSGANVLTF. The DNA for the CDR3 is TGTGCCAGTAGTGCGGGGTTCTCTGGGGCCAACGTCCTGACTTTC.

This clonotype was recorded a few times. For the CDR3, the DNA is TGCGCCAGCAGCCAAGATACTCCCCCGCAACTAACGCAGTATTTT. This sequence encodes CASSQDTPPQLTQYF. The chain recombines TRBV4-1 with TRBJ2-3; the D is unclear. The CDR3 loop spans 15 amino acids. CDR1 MGHRA and CDR2 YSYEKL come from the germline V gene. The V end lost 0 bases, the J end lost 9 bases, and 16 bases lay between the germline ends.